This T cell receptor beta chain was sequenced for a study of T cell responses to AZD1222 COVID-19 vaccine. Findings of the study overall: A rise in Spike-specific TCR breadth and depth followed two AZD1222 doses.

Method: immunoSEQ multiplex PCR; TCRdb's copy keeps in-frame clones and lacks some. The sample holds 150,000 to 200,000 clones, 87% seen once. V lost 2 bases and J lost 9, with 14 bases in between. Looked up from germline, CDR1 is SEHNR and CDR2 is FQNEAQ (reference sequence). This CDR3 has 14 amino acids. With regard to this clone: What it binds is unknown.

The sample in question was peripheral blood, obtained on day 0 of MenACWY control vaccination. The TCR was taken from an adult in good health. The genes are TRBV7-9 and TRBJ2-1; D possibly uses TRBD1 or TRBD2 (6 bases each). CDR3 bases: TGTGCCAGCAGCTTACAAGGGGGGATTGGTGAGCAGTTCTTC. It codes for CASSLQGGIGEQFF.